This is a list of T cell receptor beta chains from one sample in a study of CD8+ T cells in alopecia areata. Produced via immunoSEQ multiplex PCR; TCRdb's table is partial and in-frame only. The data contain approximately 59,000 clones, around half of them singletons. The sequencing here drew on CD8+ T cells sorted from blood, taken at week 0. These TCRs come from a human donor with alopecia areata. Both conserved end residues are part of each CDR3.

v_call: TRBV29-1; j_call: TRBJ2-1; cdr3_length: 16; cdr3_aa: CSAAQGQLSSYNEQFF
v_call: TRBV30; j_call: TRBJ1-1; cdr3_length: 12; cdr3_aa: CAWSPRLTEAFF
v_call: TRBV9; j_call: TRBJ2-7; cdr3_length: 14; cdr3_aa: CASSLEGLAVEQYF
v_call: TRBV4-1; j_call: TRBJ2-2; cdr3_length: 12; cdr3_aa: CASSLGTGELFF
v_call: TRBV13; j_call: TRBJ1-3; cdr3_length: 16; cdr3_aa: CASSSQTGSDGNTIYF
v_call: TRBV9; j_call: TRBJ2-6; cdr3_length: 15; cdr3_aa: CASSERGAGANVLTF
v_call: TRBV4-1; j_call: TRBJ1-5; cdr3_length: 15; cdr3_aa: CASSQGRQANQPQHF
v_call: TRBV19; j_call: TRBJ2-7; cdr3_length: 15; cdr3_aa: CASSVGLAGASEQYF
v_call: TRBV7-2; j_call: TRBJ1-1; cdr3_length: 12; cdr3_aa: CASSQAHTEAFF
v_call: TRBV10-2; j_call: TRBJ2-2; cdr3_length: 11; cdr3_aa: CASSPPGELFF
v_call: TRBV9; j_call: TRBJ2-4; cdr3_length: 15; cdr3_aa: CASSVMGDTKNIQYF
v_call: TRBV29-1; j_call: TRBJ1-2; cdr3_length: 11; cdr3_aa: CSGEGRNGYTF
v_call: TRBV7-9; j_call: TRBJ1-2; cdr3_length: 14; cdr3_aa: CASSLVLGNYGYTF
v_call: TRBV29-1; j_call: TRBJ1-2; cdr3_length: 14; cdr3_aa: CSVNTGQGNYGYTF
v_call: TRBV27; j_call: TRBJ1-5; cdr3_length: 15; cdr3_aa: CASSHRGGSNQPQHF
v_call: TRBV27; j_call: TRBJ2-1; cdr3_length: 14; cdr3_aa: CASTDSGAYNEQFF
v_call: TRBV30; j_call: TRBJ2-7; cdr3_length: 13; cdr3_aa: CAWSGATSYEQYF
v_call: TRBV29-1; j_call: TRBJ1-4; cdr3_length: 11; cdr3_aa: CSVGAQGLVFF
v_call: TRBV27; j_call: TRBJ2-7; cdr3_length: 14; cdr3_aa: CASSFGRGGYEQYF
v_call: TRBV29-1; j_call: TRBJ2-5; cdr3_length: 11; cdr3_aa: CSVDLGETQYF
v_call: TRBV9; j_call: TRBJ2-2; cdr3_length: 14; cdr3_aa: CASSPTANTGELFF
v_call: TRBV2; j_call: TRBJ2-5; cdr3_length: 12; cdr3_aa: CASGVETKTQYF
v_call: TRBV6-5; j_call: TRBJ1-3; cdr3_length: 13; cdr3_aa: CASSSGPGNTIYF
v_call: TRBV19; j_call: TRBJ2-7; cdr3_length: 18; cdr3_aa: CASSPRRTGQRDPYEQYF
v_call: TRBV7-4; j_call: TRBJ2-1; cdr3_length: 11; cdr3_aa: CASSSMSEQFF
v_call: TRBV25-1; j_call: TRBJ2-7; cdr3_length: 12; cdr3_aa: CASSVSRYEQYF
v_call: TRBV7-7; j_call: TRBJ2-2; cdr3_length: 17; cdr3_aa: CASSLELAGVLTGELFF
v_call: TRBV29-1; j_call: TRBJ1-1; cdr3_length: 11; cdr3_aa: CSVVLGTGAFF
v_call: TRBV6-5; j_call: TRBJ2-3; cdr3_length: 13; cdr3_aa: CASSGSGTDTQYF
v_call: TRBV2; j_call: TRBJ1-5; cdr3_length: 19; cdr3_aa: CASRPLAGAPLNGNQPQHF
v_call: TRBV27; j_call: TRBJ1-2; cdr3_length: 13; cdr3_aa: CASSLGAKNGYTF
v_call: TRBV29-1; j_call: TRBJ2-5; cdr3_length: 16; cdr3_aa: CSVESPWGREWETQYF
v_call: TRBV7-3; j_call: TRBJ2-3; cdr3_length: 17; cdr3_aa: CASSSRGLAGYPDTQYF
v_call: TRBV29-1; j_call: TRBJ2-1; cdr3_length: 13; cdr3_aa: CSVTSGGANEQFF
v_call: TRBV9; j_call: TRBJ2-1; cdr3_length: 13; cdr3_aa: CASSVASYNEQFF
v_call: TRBV15; j_call: TRBJ2-5; cdr3_length: 15; cdr3_aa: CATSLGASAKETQYF
v_call: TRBV5-1; j_call: TRBJ2-7; cdr3_length: 11; cdr3_aa: CASSDTYEQYF
v_call: TRBV7-9; j_call: TRBJ2-1; cdr3_length: 14; cdr3_aa: CASSTTGGDMYLFF
v_call: TRBV5-6; j_call: TRBJ2-7; cdr3_length: 13; cdr3_aa: CASSLQGHYEQYF
v_call: TRBV11-3; j_call: TRBJ2-5; cdr3_length: 14; cdr3_aa: CASSQEAGEETQYF
v_call: TRBV5-5; j_call: TRBJ2-7; cdr3_length: 15; cdr3_aa: CASSQGPQHTYEQYF
v_call: TRBV27; j_call: TRBJ2-1; cdr3_length: 13; cdr3_aa: CASSRGSYNEQFF
v_call: TRBV6-1; j_call: TRBJ2-1; cdr3_length: 15; cdr3_aa: CASFQTSGVYNEQFF
v_call: TRBV9; j_call: TRBJ2-5; cdr3_length: 13; cdr3_aa: CASSSPGVETQYF
v_call: TRBV30; j_call: TRBJ2-2; cdr3_length: 15; cdr3_aa: CAWDMGTENTGELFF
v_call: TRBV7-8; j_call: TRBJ1-5; cdr3_length: 14; cdr3_aa: CASSEDGSNQPQHF
v_call: TRBV2; j_call: TRBJ1-1; cdr3_length: 14; cdr3_aa: CAIWTEMINTEAFF
v_call: TRBV5-1; j_call: TRBJ2-4; cdr3_length: 16; cdr3_aa: CASSLDRGPAKNIQYF
v_call: TRBV7-8; j_call: TRBJ2-4; cdr3_length: 16; cdr3_aa: CASSPYEGEAKNIQYF
v_call: TRBV6-4; j_call: TRBJ2-5; cdr3_length: 13; cdr3_aa: CASSVASGSPQYF
v_call: TRBV29-1; j_call: TRBJ2-1; cdr3_length: 12; cdr3_aa: CSVEGRFNEQFF
v_call: TRBV11-2; j_call: TRBJ2-3; cdr3_length: 11; cdr3_aa: CASSIAGTQYF
v_call: TRBV4-1; j_call: TRBJ2-5; cdr3_length: 14; cdr3_aa: CASSHMTGVETQYF
v_call: TRBV9; j_call: TRBJ1-5; cdr3_length: 12; cdr3_aa: CASSVDDQPQHF
v_call: TRBV7-2; j_call: TRBJ2-7; cdr3_length: 11; cdr3_aa: CASSANGEQYF